Reported below is one T cell receptor beta chain. TCRdb re-analysed the RT-PCR reads in MiXCR, keeping a single row per CDR3 protein. The data contain roughly 960,000 distinct CDR3 sequences, roughly 18% of them seen just once; the ten biggest clones take up around 5.5%. This sample is drawn from a study of patients and donors after allogeneic stem cell transplantation. The germline CDR1 and CDR2 sequences are SEHNR and FQNEAQ (reference sequence). The CDR3 covers 17 residues. The V gene lost 5 bases and the J gene lost 5 bases, with 25 bases spanning the gap. Sequencing was done on a sample of blood, either unsorted or a sorted T cell fraction (not recorded which). This receptor was identified in a human donor who was either an allogeneic HSCT recipient or a stem cell or donor lymphocyte infusion donor (not recorded which). It is not recorded whose cells these are; they may come from a transplant donor. The J gene is TRBJ2-7, the V gene TRBV7-9; TRBD1 might be the D (5 bases). The CDR3 spells CASSTLVTGPVKDEQYF. The CDR3 bases are TGTGCCAGCAGCACTCTCGTCACAGGACCAGTTAAGGACGAGCAGTACTTC.